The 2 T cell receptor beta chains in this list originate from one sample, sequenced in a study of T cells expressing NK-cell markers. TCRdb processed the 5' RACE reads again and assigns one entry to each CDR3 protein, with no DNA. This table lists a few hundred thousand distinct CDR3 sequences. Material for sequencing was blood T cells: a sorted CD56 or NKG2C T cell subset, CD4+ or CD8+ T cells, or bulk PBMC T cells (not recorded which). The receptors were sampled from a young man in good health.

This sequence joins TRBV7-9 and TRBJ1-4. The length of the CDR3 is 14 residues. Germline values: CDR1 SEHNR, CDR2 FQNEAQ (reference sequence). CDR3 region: CASSSLSFPEKLFF.

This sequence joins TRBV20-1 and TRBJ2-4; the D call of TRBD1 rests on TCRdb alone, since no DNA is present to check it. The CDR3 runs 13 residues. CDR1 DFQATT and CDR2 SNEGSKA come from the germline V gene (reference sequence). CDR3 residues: CSARGGGKNIQYF.